Sequencing of this T cell receptor (beta chain) was carried out in a study of cytomegalovirus exposure and HLA in healthy donors. Amplification used 60 Vbeta primers and 13 Jbeta primers. This table comes from immunoSEQ multiplex PCR, and its TCRdb copy is limited to in-frame clones, with some not included. This sample has tens of thousands of clones, with around 77% found just once. A word on this clone: Its antigen remains unidentified.

General study findings and limits: Earlier analysis found most TCR beta V segments productive about 87% or about 30% of the time.

Trimming cost V 4 bases and J 4 bases; bases outside gene matches: 9. The CDR3 contains 16 residues. Germline V lookup: CDR1 SGHNT, CDR2 YYREEE (reference sequence). This sequence was found in a man in his fifties in good health and CMV-seronegative. This chain links TRBV5-4 with TRBJ2-3, with 10 bases aligning to TRBD2. Specimen: PBMCs. DNA for the CDR3: TGTGCCAGCAGCGCCGCTTTACTAGCGGGACCAGATACGCAGTATTTT. Encoded protein: CASSAALLAGPDTQYF. The variable domain in full, completed from reference TRBV5-4 and TRBJ2-3, reads ETGVTQSPTHLIKTRGQQVTLRCSSQSGHNTVSWYQQALGQGPQFIFQYYREEENGRGNFPPRFSGLQFPNYSSELNVNALELDDSALYLCASSAALLAGPDTQYFGPGTRLTVL.